The rows below give T cell receptor beta chains drawn from one sample of a study of T cell clonotyping in hematopoietic cell transplantation. Generated by immunoSEQ multiplex PCR, the TCRdb table keeps only in-frame clones and is missing some. This sample yields about 29,000 clones, of which approximately 80% are seen a single time; roughly 6.8% belongs to the top ten. The sample was peripheral blood mononuclear cells, taken before stem cell transplant. The source of these receptors is a young woman with chronic myeloid leukemia. Some clones in this sample may be carry-over from other donors' samples. Each CDR3 is given with its conserved first and last residue. The D gene is left open where the match is weak. Expanded clones are given a class, and other clones once, few, many or no size at all.

D gene,V gene,J gene,clone size,CDR3 DNA,CDR3 protein
-,TRBV27,TRBJ1-1,-,TGTGCCAGCAGAGGGACGGTGAACACTGAAGCTTTCTTT,CASRGTVNTEAFF
-,TRBV5-1,TRBJ1-1,-,TGCGCCAGCAGCGCGGACAGGAACACTGAAGCTTTCTTT,CASSADRNTEAFF
-,TRBV6-1,TRBJ1-2,-,TGTGCCAGCAGCGAGAGGCCTGAGGGGCATGGCTACACCTTC,CASSERPEGHGYTF
-,TRBV7-9,TRBJ2-1,-,TGTGCCAGCAGCCCCTTAGGGGAGCAGTTCTTC,CASSPLGEQFF
TRBD2,TRBV28,TRBJ2-5,-,TGTGCCACCGGTTTGGGGGGGCAAGAGACCCAGTACTTC,CATGLGGQETQYF
TRBD2,TRBV28,TRBJ2-5,-,TGTGCCAGCCGGACTAGCGGGGGGGCCTACCAGTACTTC,CASRTSGGAYQYF
TRBD1,TRBV27,TRBJ1-2,-,TGTGCCAGCAGTACCCGACAGGGAGTCTATGGCTACACCTTC,CASSTRQGVYGYTF
-,TRBV2,TRBJ2-7,-,TGTGCCAGCAGGGGAGCGGTGAGCTCCTACGAGCAGTACTTC,CASRGAVSSYEQYF
-,TRBV9,TRBJ1-1,-,TGTGCCAGCAGCACGACCCCAGGGGACACTGAAGCTTTCTTT,CASSTTPGDTEAFF
TRBD2,TRBV4-1,TRBJ2-5,-,TGCGCCAGCAGCCACCCGGGACTAGCGACAGAGACCCAGTACTTC,CASSHPGLATETQYF
TRBD2,TRBV5-5,TRBJ2-5,once,TGTGCCAGCAGCTTGGGCGGGGGGGCCGGGGAGACCCAGTACTTC,CASSLGGGAGETQYF
TRBD2,TRBV4-2,TRBJ2-7,-,TGTGCCAGCAGCCAAGGGGGGGGTTTGGCAGCCCAACCTTATCCCTCCTACGAGCAGTACTTC,CASSQGGGLAAQPYPSYEQYF
-,TRBV6-5,TRBJ1-2,-,TGTGCCAGCAGTTACTCGGAAGGACTAACCGGCTACACCTTC,CASSYSEGLTGYTF
TRBD1,TRBV18,TRBJ1-5,-,TGTGCCAGCTCACCAACGGGACAGGTTCGGCCCCAGCATTTT,CASSPTGQVRPQHF
TRBD1,TRBV6-6,TRBJ1-5,few,TGTGCCAGCAGCCTCCGGACAGGGGGAATAAATCAGCCCCAGCATTTT,CASSLRTGGINQPQHF
TRBD1,TRBV7-9,TRBJ1-1,-,TGTGCCAGCAGCCAACACAGGGGGAACACTGAAGCTTTCTTT,CASSQHRGNTEAFF
TRBD1,TRBV6-6,TRBJ1-2,once,TGTGCCAGCAGTTACGGGACAGGGCCTACCGGGGGCTACACCTTC,CASSYGTGPTGGYTF
-,TRBV4-2,TRBJ1-2,-,TGTGCCAGCAGCCAAGATAGGGCAGGGTCGTATGGCTACACCTTC,CASSQDRAGSYGYTF
-,TRBV30,TRBJ1-6,-,TGTGCCTCCGAAGGGGGGCCCCTCCACTTT,CASEGGPLHF
TRBD2,TRBV5-4,TRBJ2-5,-,TGTGCCAGCAGTCGGGGGGGATCCCAAGAGACCCAGTACTTC,CASSRGGSQETQYF
TRBD2,TRBV4-2,TRBJ2-2,-,TGTGCCAGCAGCCAAGATTCGGGACTAGCGGGGTCCGGGGAGCTGTTTTTT,CASSQDSGLAGSGELFF
TRBD1,TRBV11-2,TRBJ2-3,-,TGTGCCAGCAGCTTTTCGCCAGGGGGTGGCCCAGATACGCAGTATTTT,CASSFSPGGGPDTQYF
TRBD1,TRBV4-1,TRBJ1-4,-,TGCGCCAGCAGCCAAGATCCAGGGGGTAATGAAAAACTGTTTTTT,CASSQDPGGNEKLFF
TRBD2,TRBV7-9,TRBJ2-7,few,TGTGCCAGCAGCCGGGCGGGGGGGACCTACGAGCAGTACTTC,CASSRAGGTYEQYF
-,TRBV5-1,TRBJ2-5,once,TGCGCCAGCAGACGCGACGCCAGTAGGGAGACCCAGTACTTC,CASRRDASRETQYF
TRBD1,TRBV7-3,TRBJ1-2,few,TGTGCCAGCAGCGTTGGACAGGGGGAAACTGGCTACACCTTC,CASSVGQGETGYTF
-,TRBV5-1,TRBJ2-5,-,TGCGCCAGACCGACTAGGGAGGAATCAAGAGAGACCCAGTACTTC,CARPTREESRETQYF
-,TRBV30,TRBJ1-3,few,TGTGCCTGGAGTTGGGGTTCTGGAAACACCATATATTTT,CAWSWGSGNTIYF
-,TRBV2,TRBJ1-1,-,TGTGCCAGCATTGGCCTCTTGAACACTGAAGCTTTCTTT,CASIGLLNTEAFF
TRBD2,TRBV7-2,TRBJ2-5,-,TGTGCCAGCAGCTTAGTTCGGGACTACAAACGAGGCCAGTACTTC,CASSLVRDYKRGQYF
-,TRBV30,TRBJ2-2,few,TGTGCCTGGAGTGAGAACACCGGGGAGCTGTTTTTT,CAWSENTGELFF
TRBD2,TRBV9,TRBJ2-3,-,TGTGCCAGCAGCGTTGGTCTAGCGGGGGGCACAGATACGCAGTATTTT,CASSVGLAGGTDTQYF
-,TRBV2,TRBJ1-5,-,TGTGCCAGCAGTTGGGACAAGAATCAGCCCCAGCATTTT,CASSWDKNQPQHF
-,TRBV4-1,TRBJ2-2,-,TGCGCCAGCAGGGAGGGAACGAGGGCGAGCACCGGGGAGCTGTTTTTT,CASREGTRASTGELFF
TRBD2,TRBV7-2,TRBJ2-5,-,TGTGCCAGCAGCTTAGTTTACAGCGGGGGGGCAGAGACCCAGTACTTC,CASSLVYSGGAETQYF
TRBD1,TRBV2,TRBJ2-2,-,TGTGCCAGCAGTGTAGACAGGGCCACCGGGGAGCTGTTTTTT,CASSVDRATGELFF
-,TRBV19,TRBJ1-1,-,TGTGCCAGTAGTATGGACCAGGGAAGGACTGAAGCTTTCTTT,CASSMDQGRTEAFF
TRBD2,TRBV30,TRBJ2-3,-,TGTGCCTGGAGTGCGGGGGGGCCAGATACGCAGTATTTT,CAWSAGGPDTQYF
TRBD1,TRBV19,TRBJ1-4,-,TGTGCCAGTAGTACCAGGGGGACCGCGAATGAAAAACTGTTTTTT,CASSTRGTANEKLFF
-,TRBV7-2,TRBJ2-3,-,TGTGCCAGCAGCAGACCTAGCACAGATACGCAGTATTTT,CASSRPSTDTQYF
-,TRBV19,TRBJ1-3,-,TGTGCCAGTAGTATGATGGGAACTGGAAACACCATATATTTT,CASSMMGTGNTIYF